The present T cell receptor beta chain was sequenced within a study of identical twins. This clonotype was recorded a few times. V lost 2 bases to trimming and J lost 0 bases; unmatched junction nucleotides: 4. CDR1 is SGDLS and CDR2 is YYNGEE in the germline V gene. The CDR3 contains 18 residues. Via MiXCR, TCRdb re-called the 5' RACE reads, giving one row per CDR3 protein. The sample carries under 250,000 distinct CDR3 sequences, approximately 11% recorded once. In addition, the sample was reused for a study of yellow fever vaccine responses in identical twins.

This receptor was taken from a woman between 18 and 30 years old in good health. Material: memory (CD45RO+) T cells sorted from blood. The chain uses TRBV9 and TRBJ2-6, with 11 bases that match TRBD2. The CDR3 spells CASSVTSGGVSGANVLTF. The CDR3 DNA follows: TGTGCCAGCAGCGTTACTAGCGGGGGAGTCTCTGGGGCCAACGTCCTGACTTTC. Together with reference TRBV9 and TRBJ2-6, the CDR3 gives the full variable domain: DSGVTQTPKHLITATGQRVTLRCSPRSGDLSVYWYQQSLDQGLQFLIQYYNGEERAKGNILERFSAQQFPDLHSELNLSSLELGDSALYFCASSVTSGGVSGANVLTFGAGSRLTVL.